The 32 T cell receptor beta chains below were found in one sample sequenced in a study of cytomegalovirus exposure and HLA in healthy donors. PCR was performed using 60 Vbeta and 13 Jbeta primers. Sequencing used immunoSEQ multiplex PCR; TCRdb keeps in-frame clones, though not all of them. The sample includes around 38,000 clones, around three fifths of them seen just once. Sequencing was carried out using PBMCs. The receptors were sampled from a man in his fifties or sixties in good health and CMV-seropositive.

The chain couples TRBV5-1 to TRBJ1-1; 7 nucleotides line up with TRBD1. This CDR3 comprises 15 residues. J was trimmed by 8 bases and V by 4 bases; bases with no gene match: 14. Germline CDR1 and CDR2: SGHRS and YFSETQ. This CDR3 is CASSTTGNSGLEAFF. The CDR3 nucleotides are TGCGCCAGCAGCACGACAGGGAATTCTGGATTGGAAGCTTTCTTT.

This clone occurred a few times. V is TRBV7-2 and J is TRBJ1-2; D not resolved. V was pared by 3 bases and J by 2 bases, with 10 bases between. The CDR3 runs to 14 residues. Germline-derived CDR1 and CDR2 are SGHTA and FQGNSA. This CDR3 reads CASSFAAANYGYTF. The CDR3 DNA sequence: TGTGCCAGCAGCTTCGCGGCCGCCAACTATGGCTACACCTTC.

The V call is TRBV7-2, the J call TRBJ2-1; TRBD2 might be the D (5 bases). The germline CDR1 and CDR2 sequences are SGHTA and FQGNSA. This CDR3 has 16 residues. V gave up 1 base and J gave up 6 bases, with 16 bases separating them. CDR3: CASSLVRGFPVNEQFF. In nucleotides, the CDR3 is TGTGCCAGCAGCTTAGTCAGAGGGTTTCCCGTCAATGAGCAGTTCTTC.

The rearrangement uses TRBV5-3 and TRBJ1-6, with a possible D match to TRBD1 (5 bases). TRBV5-3 is an ORF for which the function is uncertain. This CDR3 region has 14 residues. Trimming pared 0 bases from V and 6 bases from J, leaving 7 bases between. This CDR3 reads CARSLGGLNSPLHF. The CDR3 region has the DNA TGTGCCAGAAGCTTGGGGGGCCTTAATTCACCCCTCCACTTT.

This clone was seen only a few times. The chain recombines TRBV4-1 with TRBJ2-7; 11 nucleotides agree with TRBD2. CDR3 length equals 16 residues. V dropped 4 bases and J dropped 5; count of bases not matched to a gene: 10. Germline loops: CDR1 MGHRA, CDR2 YSYEKL. The CDR3 bases are TGCGCCAGCAGCCGCCTCACTAGCGGGGGATTCCACGAGCAGTACTTC. Protein: CASSRLTSGGFHEQYF.

The chain employs TRBV10-3 and TRBJ2-7, with D possibly TRBD1 on 5 matching bases. This CDR3 has 16 residues. V gave up 0 bases and J gave up 0 bases, with 12 bases separating them. Per germline, CDR1 ENHRY and CDR2 SYGVKD. The CDR3 DNA follows: TGTGCCATCAGTGAGTCGTGGCAGGGAAGCTCCTACGAGCAGTACTTC. It codes for CAISESWQGSSYEQYF.

The chain has TRBV25-1 and TRBJ1-1, with TRBD1 identical over 8 bases. With 3 bases clipped from V and 11 bases from J, the junction kept 8 bases outside the gene matches. Germline V gene data show CDR1 as MGHDK and CDR2 as SYGVNS. The CDR3 length is 13 residues. The CDR3 bases are TGTGCCAGCAGTGACTTACAGGGGGGTCAGGCTTTCTTT. This sequence encodes CASSDLQGGQAFF.

This chain connects TRBV6-5 to TRBJ1-2, with 10 bases matching TRBD1. CDR3 length equals 13 residues. V dropped 6 bases and J dropped 7; count of bases not matched to a gene: 5. Germline CDR1 is MNHEY and CDR2 is SVGAGI. The CDR3 here is CASRRDRGIGYTF. DNA for the CDR3: TGTGCCAGCAGGCGGGACAGGGGAATTGGCTACACCTTC.

The chain carries TRBV2 and TRBJ1-5; D is unclear. This CDR3 contains 11 residues. V shed 3 bases and J shed 7 bases, with 4 bases lying between them. CDR1 and CDR2 (germline): SNHLY, FYNNEI. Here the CDR3 reads CASSDGQPQHF. CDR3 DNA sequence: TGTGCCAGCAGTGACGGGCAGCCCCAGCATTTT.

The rearrangement uses TRBV28 and TRBJ1-2; 7 bases align to TRBD1. The germline gives CDR1 MDHEN, CDR2 SYDVKM. After removal of 11 bases from V and 5 bases from J, the junction contained 8 bases not matched to a gene. The CDR3 contains 12 residues. The CDR3 protein is CAASRTGYGYTF. In DNA form, the CDR3 reads TGTGCCGCTAGCCGGACAGGTTATGGCTACACCTTC.

This clone turned up a few times. V is TRBV9 and J is TRBJ2-7; 9 bases map to TRBD1. V trimming: 4 bases; J trimming: 4 bases; junction bases outside the gene matches: 6. Germline V gene sequence: CDR1 SGDLS, CDR2 YYNGEE. CDR3 size: 14 residues. The CDR3 sequence: CASSTTGQGYEQYF. Written as DNA, the CDR3 is TGTGCCAGCAGCACCACGGGACAGGGATACGAGCAGTACTTC.

The rearrangement uses TRBV6-4 and TRBJ2-1; 9 bases are shared with TRBD2. The J segment lost 7 bases and the V segment lost 6 bases, leaving 13 bases of the junction unmatched. CDR1 and CDR2 from the germline V gene are MRHNA and SNTAGT. The CDR3 is 16 amino acids. The CDR3 DNA is TGTGCCAGCAGCCGATCTGGGGCGGGGGGGCAAAATGAGCAGTTCTTC. Protein: CASSRSGAGGQNEQFF.

This CDR3 is CASSLAPSGGTDTQYF. CDR3 coding DNA: TGTGCCAGCAGCTTAGCGCCCAGCGGGGGCACAGATACGCAGTATTTT. This chain joins TRBV7-2 and TRBJ2-3; 7 bases are a match to TRBD2. The CDR3 is made up of 16 amino acids. The germline V gene encodes CDR1 SGHTA and CDR2 FQGNSA. Germline trimming cut 0 bases from V and 1 base from J; bases unmatched to any gene: 4.

This rearrangement joins TRBV5-4 to TRBJ2-5; TRBD2 agrees at 8 bases. The CDR3 contains 15 residues. Germline assignment: CDR1 SGHNT and CDR2 YYREEE (reference sequence). Losses at the gene ends were 0 bases for V and 5 bases for J; bases not matched to a gene: 6. The DNA for the CDR3 is TGTGCCAGCAGCTTGGCCCGGGGGGGTCGGGAGACCCAGTACTTC. It is translated as CASSLARGGRETQYF. Drawing the rest from reference TRBV5-4 and TRBJ2-5, the complete variable domain is ETGVTQSPTHLIKTRGQQVTLRCSSQSGHNTVSWYQQALGQGPQFIFQYYREEENGRGNFPPRFSGLQFPNYSSELNVNALELDDSALYLCASSLARGGRETQYFGPGTRLLVL.

The rearrangement joins TRBV4-2 to TRBJ2-3; D gene ambiguous. The germline V gene encodes CDR1 LGHNA and CDR2 YNFKEQ. This CDR3 comprises 15 residues. V was shortened by 2 bases and J by 4 bases, with 13 bases between the two germline ends. The CDR3 is CASSQYSSEADTQYF. The CDR3 DNA follows: TGTGCCAGCAGCCAATACTCCTCAGAGGCAGATACGCAGTATTTT.

This clone is a singleton in its sample. J is TRBJ2-5 and V is TRBV18, with 7 bases fitting TRBD1. Germline V lookup: CDR1 KGHSH, CDR2 LQKENI. The CDR3 sequence is 12 residues long. The V gene end was trimmed by 8 bases and the J gene end by 5 bases; junction bases not matched to a gene: 5. The chain's CDR3 is CASHRQGETQYF. The CDR3 DNA reads TGTGCCAGCCACCGACAGGGTGAGACCCAGTACTTC.

This chain joins TRBV6-1 and TRBJ2-5; 9 nucleotides line up with TRBD2. The junction had 8 bases not matched to a gene; V was cut back by 2 bases and J by 10 bases. The CDR3 has 14 residues. Germline V gene sequence: CDR1 MNHNS, CDR2 SASEGT. The CDR3 loop reads CASSESQRGEVQYF. The CDR3 DNA reads TGTGCCAGCAGTGAAAGTCAGCGGGGGGAGGTCCAGTACTTC.

DNA of the CDR3: TGTGCCAGCAGCTTAGGAGAGTTGAACACTGAAGCTTTCTTT. It is translated as CASSLGELNTEAFF. This rearrangement joins TRBV7-6 to TRBJ1-1, with D unclear. The CDR3 spans 14 residues. V dropped 1 base and J dropped 0 bases, with 6 bases sitting between them. Germline V gene lookup returns CDR1 SGHVS and CDR2 FNYEAQ.

This rearrangement joins TRBV7-3 to TRBJ2-5, with 9 bases lining up with TRBD2. Germline V gene lookup returns CDR1 SGHTA and CDR2 FQGTGA. Trimming removed 2 bases from V and 5 bases from J; junction bases left unmatched: 6. The CDR3 is 15 amino acids. The CDR3 DNA reads TGTGCCAGCAGCTTATGGGGCGGGGGGGCTGAGACCCAGTACTTC. Protein: CASSLWGGGAETQYF.

This clone was seen more than once but under ten times. The rearrangement joins TRBV27 to TRBJ1-1; D uncertain. Germline CDR1 and CDR2: MNHEY and SMNVEV (reference sequence). CDR3 size: 13 residues. The V and J ends lost 6 bases and 9 bases respectively, with 17 bases between them. The CDR3 region has the DNA TGTGCCAGCAGACCCCTTAGACATCCCCAAGCTTTCTTT. Translated, it gives CASRPLRHPQAFF.

This clone was counted a single time. The rearrangement joins TRBV7-6 to TRBJ2-7, with a possible D match to TRBD1 (5 bases). Germline lookup yields CDR1 SGHVS and CDR2 FNYEAQ. The V end was cut by 5 bases, the J end by 0 bases, with 11 bases between. The CDR3 runs to 14 residues. The CDR3 DNA reads as TGTGCCAGCAGCCCGTCGGACAACTCCTACGAGCAGTACTTC. Protein: CASSPSDNSYEQYF.

The rearrangement joins TRBV4-3 to TRBJ1-1, with no clear D. V lost 0 bases and J lost 6, with 14 bases in between. CDR1 is LGHNA and CDR2 is YSLEER in the germline V gene. The CDR3 length is 15 residues. CDR3 in amino acids: CASSQDERSMSEAFF. The CDR3 nucleotides read TGCGCCAGCAGCCAAGATGAGAGATCCATGTCTGAAGCTTTCTTT.

This clone was seen only once. This chain connects TRBV14 to TRBJ2-2, with TRBD1 matching over 8 bases. Trimming removed 3 bases from V and 6 bases from J; junction bases left unmatched: 6. From germline, CDR1 is SGHDN and CDR2 FVKESK. The CDR3 is 15 amino acids. Here the CDR3 reads CASSQDRVYSGELFF. The CDR3, as DNA: TGTGCCAGCAGCCAGGACAGGGTTTACTCCGGGGAGCTGTTTTTT.

This clone occurred once. V is TRBV19 and J is TRBJ1-5; maybe TRBD1 (6 bases). CDR1 LNHDA and CDR2 SQIVND come from the germline V gene (reference sequence). CDR3 size: 15 residues. Trimming removed 3 bases at V and 0 bases at J, with 9 bases between. The DNA of the CDR3 is TGTGCCAGTAGTATGGACAGCTATAGCAATCAGCCCCAGCATTTT. Translation: CASSMDSYSNQPQHF.

The V call is TRBV6-6, the J call TRBJ1-5; D is uncertain. V shed 2 bases and J shed 0 bases, with 11 bases lying between them. This CDR3 spans 16 amino acids. Germline V gives CDR1 MNHNY, CDR2 SVGAGI (reference sequence). The CDR3 DNA is TGTGCCAGCAGTTACCCGCGCCAATATAGCAATCAGCCCCAGCATTTT. This sequence encodes CASSYPRQYSNQPQHF.

This clone was observed a handful of times. This chain connects TRBV4-3 to TRBJ2-3, with TRBD2 matching 7 bases. The CDR3 sequence is 16 residues long. Looked up from germline, CDR1 is LGHNA and CDR2 is YSLEER. J was trimmed by 4 bases and V by 4 bases; bases with no gene match: 11. CDR3 in amino acids: CASSPGASGPADTQYF. CDR3 DNA: TGCGCCAGCAGCCCCGGGGCTAGCGGCCCGGCAGATACGCAGTATTTT.

This chain joins TRBV19 and TRBJ1-1; 8 nucleotides match TRBD1. Germline assignment: CDR1 LNHDA and CDR2 SQIVND (reference sequence). CDR3 length equals 13 residues. The J segment lost 0 bases and the V segment lost 8 bases, leaving 2 bases of the junction unmatched. The CDR3 sequence: CASRDRMNTEAFF. DNA for the CDR3: TGTGCCAGTCGGGACAGGATGAACACTGAAGCTTTCTTT.

This chain connects TRBV7-8 to TRBJ2-7; 8 bases are shared with TRBD1. V shed 1 base and J 5 bases; nucleotides not matched to a gene: 7. Germline V gene sequence: CDR1 SGHVS, CDR2 FQNEAQ. The length of the CDR3 is 15 residues. The CDR3 reads CASSLVAGGQDEQYF. CDR3 sequence (DNA): TGTGCCAGCAGCTTAGTGGCAGGGGGCCAGGACGAGCAGTACTTC.

The chain links TRBV9 to TRBJ1-6; weak D call: TRBD1 (6 bases). The CDR3 sequence is 14 residues long. CDR1 is SGDLS, CDR2 YYNGEE, per germline. Deletions cut 3 bases from V and 8 bases from J, with 12 bases between. In nucleotides, the CDR3 is TGTGCCAGCAGCGCACAGGGTGGGGATTCACCCCTCCACTTT. Amino acid sequence: CASSAQGGDSPLHF.

The chain recombines TRBV4-3 with TRBJ2-1, with 7 bases aligning to TRBD1. CDR1 LGHNA and CDR2 YSLEER come from the germline V gene. V lost 2 bases and J lost 10; bases outside the gene matches: 14. CDR3 size: 16 residues. In nucleotides, the CDR3 is TGCGCCAGCAGCCAAAGCCCCGGGACAGTGGGTCGGGAGCAGTTCTTC. As protein: CASSQSPGTVGREQFF.

CDR3 residues: CASSQRFGGYQPQHF. As DNA, the CDR3 is TGCGCCAGCAGCCAAAGATTCGGGGGGTACCAGCCCCAGCATTTT. The chain is built from TRBV4-1 and TRBJ1-5; a possible D gene is TRBD1 (5 bases). The CDR3 covers 15 residues. Germline V lookup: CDR1 MGHRA, CDR2 YSYEKL. Trimming left V 2 bases short and J 7 bases short, with 15 bases between.

The gene calls are TRBV7-2 and TRBJ1-1; D is uncertain. Per germline, CDR1 SGHTA and CDR2 FQGNSA. CDR3 length equals 14 residues. Between the trimmed V and J ends, which lost 1 base and 1 base, there was a span of 7 bases. CDR3 sequence reads: CASSLGSGNTEAFF. CDR3 DNA: TGTGCCAGCAGCTTAGGATCGGGGAACACTGAAGCTTTCTTT.